The T cell receptor (beta chain) described here comes from a study of breast tumors, draining lymph nodes, adjacent tissues. Regarding the study as a whole: That most tumor T cells come from lymph nodes remained unproven. Findings are consistent with lymph node origin and intratumoral expansion of most tumor T cells. Tumors had less TCR diversity than lymph nodes, more than nontumor tissue. Compared with basal-like, luminal-like tumors shared significantly more repertoire with nontumor tissue.

The lymph nodes were axillary draining lymph nodes from breast cancer patients. This clonotype was picked up many times. Its antigen is currently unknown. From the multiplex PCR reads, TCRdb called clonotypes with MiXCR, one entry per CDR3 protein. The sample yields some 150,000 distinct CDR3 sequences, about 22% seen once. V lost 6 bases, J lost 3 bases, and 8 bases stayed unmatched. The length of the CDR3 is 14 residues. Germline loops: CDR1 LGHNA, CDR2 YNFKEQ. This TCR was recovered from a female donor with breast cancer. Some clones in this sample may be carry-over from other donors' samples. This rearrangement joins TRBV4-2 to TRBJ2-7, with 7 bases fitting TRBD1. The sequenced material came from axillary lymph node tissue. CDR3 in amino acids: CASSPGTVGYEQYF. The CDR3 DNA sequence: TGTGCCAGCAGTCCCGGGACAGTAGGCTACGAGCAGTACTTC.